These 27 T cell receptor beta chains originate from one sample sequenced in a study of cytomegalovirus exposure and HLA in healthy donors. The PCR employed 60 Vbeta primers together with 13 Jbeta primers. The data were produced by immunoSEQ multiplex PCR, yet TCRdb's version contains in-frame clones alone and is incomplete. The sample holds 130,000 or so clones, 80% seen once. The specimen sequenced was PBMCs. The origin of the receptors is a young man in good health and CMV-seronegative.

The chain carries TRBV10-3 and TRBJ1-3; 8 bases align to TRBD1. Germline loops: CDR1 ENHRY, CDR2 SYGVKD. The CDR3 is 15 amino acids. V lost 5 bases to trimming and J lost 0 bases; unmatched junction nucleotides: 3. CDR3: CAISPTGASGNTIYF. Here the CDR3 DNA reads TGTGCCATCAGTCCGACAGGGGCCTCTGGAAACACCATATATTTT.

In this sample, this clone turned up a few times. A junction end diverges from the germline sequence, so it may reflect a read error. The chain is built from TRBV7-2 and TRBJ2-5, with D possibly TRBD1 on 6 matching bases. The CDR3 is 16 residues long. The germline CDR1 and CDR2 sequences are SGHTA and FQGNSA. CDR3: CASSLPEGVRQGTQYF. The CDR3 nucleotides read TGTGCCAGCAGCTTACCCGAGGGGGTAAGACAAGGGACCCAGTACTTC.

The gene calls are TRBV7-2 and TRBJ2-7; 10 bases agree with TRBD2. Germline trimming cut 2 bases from V and 1 base from J; bases unmatched to any gene: 2. The CDR3 spans 15 residues. Germline V CDR1 and CDR2: SGHTA, FQGNSA. The CDR3 DNA reads as TGTGCCAGCAGCTTAACTAGCGGGGTTTCCTACGAGCAGTACTTC. Its protein is CASSLTSGVSYEQYF.

The rearrangement joins TRBV4-3 to TRBJ2-3; 9 bases are shared with TRBD2. The CDR3 sequence is 16 residues long. CDR1 and CDR2 from the germline V gene are LGHNA and YSLEER. V shed 0 bases, J shed 1 base, and the junction held 2 bases outside the gene matches. The CDR3 sequence: CASSQEIAGGTDTQYF. The CDR3 DNA follows: TGCGCCAGCAGCCAAGAAATAGCGGGAGGCACAGATACGCAGTATTTT.

V gene TRBV7-9 combines with J gene TRBJ2-5, with 9 nucleotides matching TRBD1. The V segment lost 5 bases and the J segment 4 bases; nucleotides outside the gene matches: 11. This CDR3 spans 16 amino acids. CDR1 SEHNR and CDR2 FQNEAQ come from the germline V gene (reference sequence). DNA of the CDR3: TGTGCCAGCAGCCCAAGTCTGGGGACAGGGCCAGAGACCCAGTACTTC. It specifies CASSPSLGTGPETQYF. Full variable domain (missing parts from reference TRBV7-9 and TRBJ2-5): DTGVSQNPRHKITKRGQNVTFRCDPISEHNRLYWYRQTLGQGPEFLTYFQNEAQLEKSRLLSDRFSAERPKGSFSTLEIQRTEQGDSAMYLCASSPSLGTGPETQYFGPGTRLLVL.

J is TRBJ1-6 and V is TRBV2; weak D call: TRBD1 (5 bases). CDR1 is SNHLY and CDR2 is FYNNEI in the germline V gene. This CDR3 is 16 amino acids long. The germline V and J ends were trimmed by 5 bases and 8 bases, with 19 bases remaining between them. CDR3 sequence: CASSLRGGREHSPLHF. DNA for the CDR3: TGTGCCAGCAGTTTGAGAGGTGGCAGGGAACATTCACCCCTCCACTTT.

The rearrangement joins TRBV6-5 to TRBJ2-6; D perhaps matches TRBD2 (7 bases). Trimming took 2 bases from V and 2 from J, leaving 10 bases between them. The CDR3 is 16 amino acids. Germline CDR1 reads MNHEY; CDR2 reads SVGAGI. The CDR3 loop is CASSYVGGPGANVLTF. DNA for the CDR3: TGTGCCAGCAGTTACGTGGGGGGGCCTGGGGCCAACGTCCTGACTTTC.

The chain recombines TRBV28 with TRBJ2-3, with 12 bases fitting TRBD2. Germline CDR1 reads MDHEN; CDR2 reads SYDVKM. Unmatched junction bases numbered 3, after V lost 6 bases and J lost 14 bases. The length of the CDR3 is 11 residues. The CDR3 region has the DNA TGTGCCAGCAGCCGGACTAGCGGGACGTATTTT. Its translation: CASSRTSGTYF.

This rearrangement joins TRBV7-9 to TRBJ1-2; 11 bases are shared with TRBD1. CDR3 length equals 14 residues. The J segment lost 7 bases and the V segment lost 5 bases, leaving 6 bases of the junction unmatched. Germline values: CDR1 SEHNR, CDR2 FQNEAQ (reference sequence). CDR3 region: CASSRGTGGFGYTF. CDR3 in DNA: TGTGCCAGCAGCAGAGGGACAGGGGGTTTTGGCTACACCTTC.

The chain carries TRBV27 and TRBJ2-7; a weak D match, TRBD2 (5 bases). V was clipped by 1 base and J by 4 bases, with 17 bases between them. The V gene's germline CDR1 is MNHEY and CDR2 SMNVEV (reference sequence). CDR3 size: 16 residues. Here the CDR3 reads CASSLYGVREIYEQYF. CDR3 in DNA: TGTGCCAGCAGTTTATACGGTGTTCGGGAAATTTACGAGCAGTACTTC.

The rearrangement uses TRBV19 and TRBJ2-7; tentatively, D is TRBD1 (5 bases). V was shortened by 4 bases and J by 5 bases, with 15 bases between the two germline ends. Germline CDR1 and CDR2: LNHDA and SQIVND (reference sequence). The CDR3 runs 14 residues. CDR3 bases: TGTGCCAGTAGTACAAATGCAGGGTTCCACGAGCAGTACTTC. Translation: CASSTNAGFHEQYF.

The CDR3 spells CASSAGTGPYEQYF. In DNA form, the CDR3 reads TGTGCCAGCAGTGCCGGGACAGGGCCGTACGAGCAGTACTTC. The V and J genes are TRBV25-1 and TRBJ2-5; 9 positions agree with TRBD1. The J call is uncertain, as TRBJ2-7 better fits the DNA end. This CDR3 has 14 residues. CDR1 is MGHDK and CDR2 is SYGVNS in the germline V gene.

This clone was seen more than once but under ten times. The chain employs TRBV10-3 and TRBJ2-2; 9 nucleotides agree with TRBD2. V gave up 7 bases and J gave up 0 bases; unmatched junction bases: 6. The CDR3 loop spans 16 amino acids. The germline gives CDR1 ENHRY, CDR2 SYGVKD. The CDR3 DNA follows: TGTGCCATCAATGGGGGGACTAGCACGAACACCGGGGAGCTGTTTTTT. Its translation: CAINGGTSTNTGELFF.

The V and J genes are TRBV27 and TRBJ2-7; D is possibly TRBD1 (7 bases). CDR3 length: 13 amino acids. CDR1 and CDR2 from the germline V gene are MNHEY and SMNVEV (reference sequence). V lost 4 bases to trimming and J lost 5 bases, with 12 bases between them. CDR3 loop: CASSYGGTDEQYF. For the CDR3, the DNA is TGTGCCAGCAGTTATGGAGGGACAGACGAGCAGTACTTC.

This clone was seen repeatedly, ten times or more. The V call is TRBV5-8, the J call TRBJ1-3; D unresolved. V shed 7 bases and J shed 0 bases, with 5 bases lying between them. Germline V CDR1 and CDR2: SGHTS, YDEGEE. The CDR3 is 12 residues long. CDR3 sequence: CASQDSGNTIYF. In DNA, the CDR3 is TGTGCCAGCCAGGACTCTGGAAACACCATATATTTT. The complete variable domain, with remaining parts taken from reference TRBV5-8 and TRBJ1-3, reads EAGVTQSPTHLIKTRGQQATLRCSPISGHTSVYWYQQALGLGLQFLLWYDEGEERNRGNFPPRFSGRQFPNYSSELNVNALELEDSALYLCASQDSGNTIYFGEGSWLTVV.

V is TRBV5-4 and J is TRBJ2-5; TRBD1 matches at 7 bases. The germline V gene encodes CDR1 SGHNT and CDR2 YYREEE (reference sequence). The CDR3 sequence is 14 residues long. J gave up 5 bases and V 7 bases, and 11 bases lay outside the gene matches. This chain's CDR3 is CASGRDSGEETQYF. The CDR3 coding sequence is TGTGCCAGCGGTCGGGACAGCGGAGAGGAGACCCAGTACTTC.

Of note for this clone: This likely reflects a read error, since a far larger clone is one base away. The chain couples TRBV6-4 to TRBJ1-1; D is unresolved. CDR1 and CDR2 (germline): MRHNA, SNTAGT. Trimming removed 5 bases at V and 12 bases at J, with 16 bases between. The CDR3 sequence is 12 residues long. CDR3 protein: CASSLNPGWTFF. The CDR3 region has the DNA TGTGCCAGCAGTCTTAACCCCGGGTGGACTTTCTTT.

V usage is TRBV4-3 and J usage is TRBJ2-3; no firm D call. Germline V lookup: CDR1 LGHNA, CDR2 YSLEER. Trimming removed 2 bases from V and 0 bases from J, with 3 bases in between. CDR3 size: 13 residues. CDR3 nucleotide sequence: TGCGCCAGCAGCCAATCGAGCACAGATACGCAGTATTTT. The encoded protein is CASSQSSTDTQYF.

V and J are TRBV29-1 and TRBJ1-4, with TRBD1 matching over 7 bases. Germline V gene data show CDR1 as SQVTM and CDR2 as ANQGSEA. This CDR3 contains 13 residues. V lost 5 bases and J lost 8; bases outside the gene matches: 8. Here the CDR3 reads CSVLGQVPEKLFF. The CDR3 region has the DNA TGCAGCGTTCTCGGACAGGTGCCAGAAAAACTGTTTTTT.

The chain links TRBV7-2 to TRBJ1-2, with a weak D call TRBD1 (6 bases). Germline values: CDR1 SGHTA, CDR2 FQGNSA. V lost 5 bases to trimming and J lost 8 bases, with 15 bases between them. The CDR3 runs 13 residues. The CDR3 bases are TGTGCCAGCAGCGGCATACAGGGAGGGGGCTACACCTTC. Translation: CASSGIQGGGYTF.

This clone was seen a single time. This rearrangement joins TRBV5-1 to TRBJ2-2; D is perhaps TRBD2 (6 bases). This CDR3 comprises 15 residues. The ends were cut back, 0 bases at V and 7 bases at J, with 13 bases in the middle. Germline lookup yields CDR1 SGHRS and CDR2 YFSETQ. CDR3 coding DNA: TGCGCCAGCAGCTTGGCGGGGGATGAGGGCGGGGAGCTGTTTTTT. Its translation is CASSLAGDEGGELFF.

The chain uses TRBV4-2 and TRBJ2-1; a possible D gene is TRBD2 (7 bases). The CDR3 length is 16 residues. Trimming cost V 0 bases and J 1 base, with 10 bases left between them. The V gene's germline CDR1 is LGHNA and CDR2 YNFKEQ. CDR3 sequence (DNA): TGTGCCAGCAGCCAAGATGGGGGGGCGTCCTACAATGAGCAGTTCTTC. Amino acids: CASSQDGGASYNEQFF.

This clone showed up just a few times. This chain connects TRBV28 to TRBJ2-7; 9 positions match TRBD2. Trimming cost V 5 bases and J 1 base; bases outside gene matches: 9. This CDR3 region has 16 residues. Germline CDR1 and CDR2: MDHEN and SYDVKM. The CDR3 bases are TGTGCCAGCAGTCCGGGAGGACTAGCGAGATCCTACGAGCAGTACTTC. Translated, it gives CASSPGGLARSYEQYF.

The chain combines TRBV7-2 with TRBJ2-2; 9 nucleotides line up with TRBD1. CDR3 length: 16 residues. Germline V gene data show CDR1 as SGHTA and CDR2 as FQGNSA. The junction had 7 bases not matched to a gene; V was cut back by 5 bases and J by 3 bases. This CDR3 is CASSITGGSYTGELFF. CDR3 sequence (DNA): TGTGCCAGCAGCATAACAGGGGGCTCGTACACCGGGGAGCTGTTTTTT.

The rearrangement links TRBV11-2 to TRBJ1-2; 8 nucleotides align to TRBD1. V lost 5 bases, J lost 3 bases, and 8 bases stayed unmatched. This CDR3 is 15 amino acids long. Germline loops: CDR1 SGHAT, CDR2 FQNNGV. CDR3 in amino acids: CASSPTWDRHYGYTF. CDR3 sequence (DNA): TGTGCCAGCAGCCCCACCTGGGACAGGCACTATGGCTACACCTTC.

This sequence joins TRBV7-9 and TRBJ2-3; 7 nucleotides agree with TRBD2. The V and J ends lost 5 bases and 1 base, in that order; junction bases with no gene match: 9. The CDR3 has 16 residues. The germline V gene encodes CDR1 SEHNR and CDR2 FQNEAQ (reference sequence). The CDR3 nucleotides read TGTGCCAGCAGCACTGGTGTAGCGGGTGGCACAGATACGCAGTATTTT. This codes for CASSTGVAGGTDTQYF.

The chain recombines TRBV14 with TRBJ2-5, with TRBD1 as a possible D gene (6 bases). V gave up 4 bases and J gave up 5 bases, with 11 bases separating them. Germline V lookup: CDR1 SGHDN, CDR2 FVKESK. This CDR3 contains 13 residues. The CDR3 region has the DNA TGTGCCAGCAGCCCAACAGGGTGGGAGACCCAGTACTTC. Residues: CASSPTGWETQYF.